This TCR beta chain was captured in a study of response to subunit inactivated influenza vaccine. TCRdb re-called the RT-PCR reads with MiXCR, one entry per CDR3 protein. In the table there are about 310,000 distinct CDR3 sequences, 22% of which are singletons. Trimming at V came to 7 bases and at J to 10 bases, leaving 9 bases not matched to a gene. CDR1 is SQVTM, CDR2 ANQGSEA, per germline. This CDR3 contains 12 residues. This chain connects TRBV29-1 to TRBJ2-7; TRBD1 matches 11 bases. This material consisted of PBMCs from blood, taken around 22 months after vaccination. The clonotype comes from a man aged 50 to 69 who received an inactivated influenza vaccine. The CDR3 nucleotides read TGCAGCGCTGGGACAGGGGGTCTAGATCAGTACTTC. As protein: CSAGTGGLDQYF.